This T cell receptor beta chain comes out of a study of cytomegalovirus exposure and HLA in healthy donors. CDR3 length equals 14 residues. Germline values: CDR1 LNHDA, CDR2 SQIVND (reference sequence). Between the trimmed V and J ends, which lost 4 bases and 3 bases, there was a span of 13 bases. The PCR was carried out with 60 Vbeta primers and 13 Jbeta primers. Authors' data handling: Later, an analysis found approximately 80 million unique TCR beta chains, and about 10 million of these were shared. The protocol was immunoSEQ multiplex PCR, while the TCRdb copy is restricted to in-frame clones and leaves out a portion. The DNA was the basis for D and trimming; V, J and clone size are from that table. The sample holds 75,000 to 95,000 clones.

The chain combines TRBV19 with TRBJ2-7; D remains unclear. This TCR derives from a girl under 18 in good health and CMV-seropositive. Sequenced input: PBMCs. Here the CDR3 DNA reads TGTGCCAGTAGTAGGTTGGGCGCACTCTACGAGCAGTACTTC. Protein: CASSRLGALYEQYF.